Below are 18 T cell receptor beta chains sequenced from a single sample in a study of T cell clones after liver transplantation. This table comes from immunoSEQ multiplex PCR, and its TCRdb copy is limited to in-frame clones, with some not included. The repertoire holds under 150,000 clones, approximately 90% seen once, with about 0.8% in the top ten. Sample: CD4+ T cells from blood, taken 12 months after liver transplant. These receptors all come from a human patient who received a liver transplant. The graft donor may have given rise to some T cells.

The chain joins TRBV15 to TRBJ1-3; D is possibly TRBD1 (6 bases). Germline-derived CDR1 and CDR2 are LNHNV and YYDKDF (reference sequence). The ends were cut back, 0 bases at V and 2 bases at J, with 8 bases in the middle. The CDR3 extends over 15 amino acids. The chain's CDR3 is CATSRDRGTGNTIYF. The CDR3 coding sequence is TGTGCCACCAGCAGAGATAGGGGGACTGGAAACACCATATATTTT.

The chain recombines TRBV5-1 with TRBJ1-1; tentatively, D is TRBD1 (6 bases). Germline V gene lookup returns CDR1 SGHRS and CDR2 YFSETQ. This CDR3 has 15 residues. The germline V and J ends were trimmed by 0 bases and 4 bases, with 13 bases remaining between them. CDR3 region: CASSLEGQIGTEAFF. The CDR3 bases are TGCGCCAGCAGCTTGGAAGGACAGATAGGCACTGAAGCTTTCTTT.

The chain has TRBV10-3 and TRBJ2-3; 13 bases are shared with TRBD2. V shed 2 bases and J 2 bases; nucleotides not matched to a gene: 1. Germline CDR1 and CDR2: ENHRY and SYGVKD. CDR3 size: 16 residues. DNA of the CDR3: TGTGCCATCAGTGAGGGACTAGCGGGAGCCACAGATACGCAGTATTTT. Its translation is CAISEGLAGATDTQYF.

CDR3 nucleotide sequence: TGTGCCAGCAGCCCCCCCCGCGGGAGGGCCTCCGAGCAGTACTTC. This sequence encodes CASSPPRGRASEQYF. The J gene is TRBJ2-7, the V gene TRBV5-4; 9 positions match TRBD2. This CDR3 region has 15 residues. V trimming: 4 bases; J trimming: 6 bases; junction bases outside the gene matches: 11. Germline CDR1 SGHNT, CDR2 YYREEE (reference sequence).

The chain joins TRBV19 to TRBJ1-5; no definite D call. This CDR3 has 13 amino acids. Germline V gene data show CDR1 as LNHDA and CDR2 as SQIVND (reference sequence). V was cut by 0 bases and J by 7 bases, with 7 bases left in between. This CDR3 reads CASSIEFSQPQHF. CDR3 DNA sequence: TGTGCCAGTAGTATAGAGTTTAGCCAGCCCCAGCATTTT.

CDR3 loop: CASSRSGVEYF. The CDR3 coding sequence is TGTGCCAGCAGCCGCTCGGGGGTAGAGTACTTC. The chain recombines TRBV5-6 with TRBJ2-4; possibly TRBD2 for D (6 bases). Germline CDR1 reads SGHDT; CDR2 reads YYEEEE. The CDR3 is 11 amino acids. V lost 4 bases, J lost 14 bases, and 13 bases lay in between.

The gene calls are TRBV11-2 and TRBJ2-3, with D perhaps TRBD2 (6 bases). This CDR3 comprises 15 residues. Per the germline V gene, CDR1 is SGHAT and CDR2 is FQNNGV. V was pared by 2 bases and J by 0 bases, with 9 bases between. For the CDR3, the DNA is TGTGCCAGCAGCTTATGGACTACTAGCACAGATACGCAGTATTTT. It yields the protein CASSLWTTSTDTQYF. The complete variable domain, with remaining parts taken from reference TRBV11-2 and TRBJ2-3, reads EAGVAQSPRYKIIEKRQSVAFWCNPISGHATLYWYQQILGQGPKLLIQFQNNGVVDDSQLPKDRFSAERLKGVDSTLKIQPAKLEDSAVYLCASSLWTTSTDTQYFGPGTRLTVL.

The chain combines TRBV7-2 with TRBJ2-1; no firm D call. V dropped 2 bases and J dropped 9 bases, with 11 bases sitting between them. This CDR3 region has 13 residues. Looked up from germline, CDR1 is SGHTA and CDR2 is FQGNSA. CDR3 coding DNA: TGTGCCAGCAGCTTAACCCGGGTGGTTGAGCAGTTCTTC. This codes for CASSLTRVVEQFF. The full variable domain, rest sourced from reference TRBV7-2 and TRBJ2-1, is GAGVSQSPSNKVTEKGKDVELRCDPISGHTALYWYRQSLGQGLEFLIYFQGNSAPDKSGLPSDRFSAERTGGSVSTLTIQRTQQEDSAVYLCASSLTRVVEQFFGPGTRLTVL.

The sample holds one count of this clone. The chain uses TRBV5-8 and TRBJ2-5; TRBD1 aligns across 8 bases. The germline V gene encodes CDR1 SGHTS and CDR2 YDEGEE. V shed 1 base and J 5 bases; nucleotides not matched to a gene: 10. The CDR3 is made up of 16 amino acids. CDR3 region: CASSLFRGQAGETQYF. The CDR3 DNA reads as TGTGCCAGCAGCTTGTTCAGGGGACAGGCGGGGGAGACCCAGTACTTC.

The rearrangement joins TRBV11-2 to TRBJ1-1; D perhaps matches TRBD1 (6 bases). Per the germline V gene, CDR1 is SGHAT and CDR2 is FQNNGV. CDR3 length equals 13 residues. Trimming removed 6 bases from V and 4 bases from J, with 12 bases in between. This CDR3 is CASSPDSRTEAFF. The CDR3 bases are TGTGCCAGCAGTCCGGACAGTCGCACTGAAGCTTTCTTT.

This chain uses TRBV15 with TRBJ2-5; tentatively, D is TRBD2 (6 bases). V was trimmed by 6 bases and J by 1 base, leaving 9 bases between them. Looked up from germline, CDR1 is LNHNV and CDR2 is YYDKDF (reference sequence). The CDR3 extends over 13 amino acids. CDR3 sequence: CATRLGLQETQYF. DNA for the CDR3: TGTGCCACCAGACTGGGACTCCAAGAGACCCAGTACTTC.

The J gene is TRBJ1-1, the V gene TRBV7-2; the D gene is possibly TRBD1 (5 bases). V lost 5 bases, J lost 0 bases, and 13 bases lay in between. The CDR3 is 15 amino acids. Germline V gives CDR1 SGHTA, CDR2 FQGNSA. In nucleotides, the CDR3 is TGTGCCAGCAGCCGGGACGAAGGGATGAACACTGAAGCTTTCTTT. Translated: CASSRDEGMNTEAFF.

The sample holds one count of this clone. A read error may produce the germline difference seen at one junction end. This chain links TRBV7-9 with TRBJ2-2; unclear D gene. This CDR3 is built from 14 residues. The germline V gene has CDR1 SEHNR and CDR2 FQNEAQ (reference sequence). The CDR3, as DNA: TGTGCCAGCAGCTTAGGAACGCACACAGGGGAGCTGTTTTTT. Its translation: CASSLGTHTGELFF.

The table lists this clone with many counts. The rearrangement links TRBV28 to TRBJ2-2; tentatively, D is TRBD2 (5 bases). Germline V gene data show CDR1 as MDHEN and CDR2 as SYDVKM. Trimming took off 7 bases at V and 6 bases at J, with 18 bases between the two ends. There are 15 residues in the CDR3. CDR3 coding DNA: TGTGCCAGCATCGATAGCGCACGAGCGGCCGGGGAGCTGTTTTTT. Protein sequence: CASIDSARAAGELFF.

This chain uses TRBV15 with TRBJ2-1; 7 positions agree with TRBD2. J lost 4 bases, V lost 1 base, and 7 bases had no gene match. Germline loops: CDR1 LNHNV, CDR2 YYDKDF (reference sequence). The CDR3 runs 16 residues. The CDR3 sequence: CATSRVSSGAYNEQFF. CDR3 nucleotides: TGTGCCACCAGCAGAGTCTCTAGCGGCGCATACAATGAGCAGTTCTTC.

V is TRBV7-8 and J is TRBJ2-2; 11 bases are a match to TRBD1. The J segment lost 4 bases and the V segment lost 4 bases, leaving 2 bases of the junction unmatched. This CDR3 has 15 residues. CDR1 and CDR2 from the germline V gene are SGHVS and FQNEAQ. CDR3 protein: CASSSGTGGTGELFF. The CDR3 DNA reads as TGTGCCAGCAGCTCCGGGACAGGGGGCACCGGGGAGCTGTTTTTT.

V is TRBV6-1 and J is TRBJ1-5; D remains unclear. The CDR3 spans 15 residues. V dropped 6 bases and J dropped 0 bases, with 12 bases sitting between them. Germline V gene sequence: CDR1 MNHNS, CDR2 SASEGT. CDR3 nucleotides: TGTGCCAGCAGGTCCGGGGAATATAGCAATCAGCCCCAGCATTTT. Protein sequence: CASRSGEYSNQPQHF.

V usage is TRBV28 and J usage is TRBJ2-7, with D tentatively TRBD2 (5 bases). Germline values: CDR1 MDHEN, CDR2 SYDVKM. V lost 6 bases and J 3 bases, leaving 9 bases between the germline ends. This CDR3 contains 12 residues. In DNA form, the CDR3 reads TGTGCCAGCAGGGACTTCCTCTACGAGCAGTACTTC. This translates into CASRDFLYEQYF.